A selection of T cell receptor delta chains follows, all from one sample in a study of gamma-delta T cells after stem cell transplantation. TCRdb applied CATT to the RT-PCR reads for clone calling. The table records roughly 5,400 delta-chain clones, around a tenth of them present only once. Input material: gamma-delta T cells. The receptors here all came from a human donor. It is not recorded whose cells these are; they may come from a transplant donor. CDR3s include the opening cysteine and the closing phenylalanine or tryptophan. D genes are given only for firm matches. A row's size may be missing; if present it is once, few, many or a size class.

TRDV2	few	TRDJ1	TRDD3	CACDPLTGVLYTDKLIF	TGTGCCTGTGACCCCCTTACTGGGGTCCTGTACACCGATAAACTCATCTTT
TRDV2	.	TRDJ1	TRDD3	CACDAWKALGVPYTDKLIF	TGTGCCTGTGACGCCTGGAAGGCACTGGGGGTCCCGTACACCGATAAACTCATCTTT
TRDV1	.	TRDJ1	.	CALGELGPLPPLTPLGDKLIF	TGTGCTCTTGGGGAACTTGGGCCCCTTCCACCACTAACCCCCTTAGGCGATAAACTCATCTTT
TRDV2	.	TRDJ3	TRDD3	CACDMGDTGTGSWDTRQMFF	TGTGCCTGTGACATGGGGGATACGGGGACTGGCTCCTGGGACACCCGACAGATGTTTTTC
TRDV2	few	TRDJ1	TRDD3	CACDLVTGGQTSLTDKLIF	TGTGCCTGTGACCTCGTTACTGGGGGACAAACCTCCCTCACCGATAAACTCATCTTT
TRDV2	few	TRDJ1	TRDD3	CACDTVETGGYETDKLIF	TGTGCCTGTGACACCGTTGAAACTGGGGGATATGAAACCGATAAACTCATCTTT
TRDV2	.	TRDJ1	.	CACGASYTDKLIF	TGTGCCTGTGGTGCCAGTTACACCGATAAACTCATCTTT
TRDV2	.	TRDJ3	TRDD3	CACDPPNSGGYQSSWDSRHMFF	TGTGCCTGTGACCCTCCCAACTCTGGGGGATACCAAAGCTCCTGGGACTCCCGACATATGTTTTTC
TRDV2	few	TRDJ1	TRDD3	CACDLRATGGNRYTDKLIF	TGTGCCTGTGACCTCAGGGCTACTGGGGGCAATAGGTACACCGATAAACTCATCTTT
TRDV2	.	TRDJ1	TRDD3	CACDTGGYTDKLIF	TGTGCCTGTGACACCGGGGGATACACCGATAAACTCATCTTT
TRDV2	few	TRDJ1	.	CACDIVTEGTEYTDKLIF	TGTGCCTGTGACATAGTCACTGAGGGCACCGAGTACACCGATAAACTCATCTTT
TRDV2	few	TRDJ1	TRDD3	CACDTVLGDFYTDKLIF	TGTGCCTGTGACACAGTACTGGGGGATTTCTACACCGATAAACTCATCTTT
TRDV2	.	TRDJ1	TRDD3	CACDTLEGNLGDLRAGDKLIF	TGTGCCTGTGACACCCTGGAGGGCAATTTGGGGGATTTACGGGCGGGCGATAAACTCATCTTT
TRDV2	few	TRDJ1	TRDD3	CACDDLGDRADKLIF	TGTGCCTGTGACGATCTGGGGGATAGAGCCGATAAACTCATCTTT
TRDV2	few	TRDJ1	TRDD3	CACDTISITGGRDSTDKLIF	TGTGCCTGTGACACCATCTCCATTACTGGGGGCCGTGATTCCACCGATAAACTCATCTTT
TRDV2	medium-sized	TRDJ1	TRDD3	CACDKLGDPDKLIF	TGTGCCTGTGACAAGCTGGGGGATCCCGATAAACTCATCTTT
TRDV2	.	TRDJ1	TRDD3	CACDTGGHQYTDKLIF	TGTGCCTGTGACACTGGGGGACACCAGTACACCGATAAACTCATCTTT
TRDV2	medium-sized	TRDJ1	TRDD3	CACALLGDTSYTDKLIF	TGTGCCTGTGCCCTTTTGGGGGATACGTCCTACACCGATAAACTCATCTTT
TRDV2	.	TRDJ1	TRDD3	CACDPAGTGGPDTDKLIF	TGTGCCTGTGACCCAGCCGGTACTGGGGGACCAGACACCGATAAACTCATCTTT
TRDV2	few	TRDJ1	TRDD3	CACDHVLGDPYTDKLIF	TGTGCCTGTGACCACGTACTGGGGGACCCTTACACCGATAAACTCATCTTT
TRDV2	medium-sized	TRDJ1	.	CACDTAARAETDKLIF	TGTGCCTGTGACACGGCTGCACGCGCCGAGACCGATAAACTCATCTTT
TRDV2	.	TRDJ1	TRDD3	CACDRLGDQNTDKLIF	TGTGCCTGTGACAGGCTGGGGGACCAGAACACCGATAAACTCATCTTT
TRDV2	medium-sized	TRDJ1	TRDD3	CACDVLGDTGTDKLIF	TGTGCCTGTGATGTTTTGGGGGATACGGGGACCGATAAACTCATCTTT
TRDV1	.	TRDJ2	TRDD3	CALGERTCLRWGIRSLTAQLFF	TGTGCTCTTGGGGAACGGACGTGCCTACGCTGGGGGATACGCTCTTTGACAGCACAACTCTTCTTT
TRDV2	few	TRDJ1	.	CACDTVGGHPDKLIF	TGTGCCTGTGACACAGTCGGAGGTCACCCCGATAAACTCATCTTT
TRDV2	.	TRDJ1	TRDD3	CACDTLGAKSDNLIF	TGTGCCTGTGACACGCTGGGGGCTAAGTCAGATAACCTCATCTTT